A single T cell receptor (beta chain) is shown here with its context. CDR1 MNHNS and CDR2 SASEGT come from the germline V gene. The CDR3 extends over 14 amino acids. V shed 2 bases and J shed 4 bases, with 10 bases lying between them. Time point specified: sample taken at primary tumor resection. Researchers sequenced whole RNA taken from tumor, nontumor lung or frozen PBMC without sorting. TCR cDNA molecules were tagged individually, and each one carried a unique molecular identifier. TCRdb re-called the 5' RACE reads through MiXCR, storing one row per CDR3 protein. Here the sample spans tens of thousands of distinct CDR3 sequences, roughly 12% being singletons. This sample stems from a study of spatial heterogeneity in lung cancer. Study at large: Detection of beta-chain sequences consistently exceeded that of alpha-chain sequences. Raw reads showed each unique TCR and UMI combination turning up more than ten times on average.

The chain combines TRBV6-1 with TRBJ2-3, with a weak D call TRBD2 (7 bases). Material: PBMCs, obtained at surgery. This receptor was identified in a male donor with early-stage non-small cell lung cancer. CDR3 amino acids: CASSERGGADTQYF. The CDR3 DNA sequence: TGTGCCAGCAGTGAAAGGGGGGGCGCAGATACGCAGTATTTT.